This T cell receptor beta chain was sequenced during a study of blood T cell repertoires in COVID-19 (dated by TCRdb to 2018 to 2021). Background for the entire study: The collaborator samples originated in the United States, Italy and Spain and spanned the acute and convalescent phases of COVID-19. The material from the prospective study consisted of cDNA or gDNA derived from T cells, B-cell-depleted T cells, or PBMCs. Subjects who had been exposed to COVID-19, were actively infected with it, or had recovered from it provided the deeply sampled blood TCRbeta repertoires that made up the dataset. The repertoires were released in a freely available public database intended as a resource for research on the immune response to SARS-CoV-2. Samples were obtained from the ongoing ImmuneRACE study (first 160 participants) and from approximately 1,200 subjects provided by 6 global collaborators. The sample metadata nearly always contained a de-identified subject ID, COVID-19 status, age in years and sex. Where available, HLA class I and class II types were taken from metadata supplied by the sample provider and were not determined by assay-based typing.

General conclusions and limits of the study: How much clinical and demographic metadata was included differed by source and by participant, and the metadata was provided uncurated.

TCRbeta CDR3 regions were amplified from genomic DNA by means of the immunoSEQ Assay, a bias-controlled multiplex PCR. From the authors' description of their analysis: Nucleated cell counts per sample were estimated from amplification of reference gene primers within the assay. Sequence reads were collapsed and filtered to measure the absolute abundance of every unique TCRbeta CDR3 rearrangement. For each sample, productive Simpson clonality was calculated as the square root of Simpson's diversity index across productive rearrangements. Entries here come from immuneACCESS through TCRdb and include only in-frame sequences with V and J called. Some clones fail to appear in such tables; in the studies checked, an unresolved V gene covers under half of the shortfall, and the cause of the remainder is unknown. Clone size and V and J calls were adopted from that table, with D and trimming inferred from the DNA. The sample has about 200,000 clones on record, approximately 80% of them singletons. The ten largest clonotypes hold approximately 0.9% of the sample.

One collaborating source in Seattle enrolled patients while the patients were actively infected and followed the patients over time throughout the course of disease. Collaborating institutions collected whole blood in K2EDTA tubes following their own protocols. Collaborator samples were shipped for TCRbeta analysis as frozen whole blood, isolated PBMCs, or DNA extracted from either sample type. According to the germline V gene, CDR1 reads SNHLY and CDR2 reads FYNNEI. Taken from cysteine to phenylalanine, the CDR3 has 12 residues. The DNA shown is the 36-base CDR3, in frame from base 1. The junction carries 8 bases between V and J, which are trimmed by 3 bases and 9 bases respectively. Notes on this clone: Its cognate antigen has yet to be identified. No quality values exist for individual bases; no much larger clone is one base distant.

Sequenced: peripheral blood. This clonotype was sampled from a man between 60 and 75 years old with COVID-19, enrolled during active disease. Recombination linked TRBV2 to TRBJ2-2; TRBD1 could be the D gene, as 6 bases match. The CDR3 here reads CASSDQGWELFF. The DNA is as follows: TGTGCCAGCAGTGACCAGGGGTGGGAGCTGTTTTTT. The variable domain in full, with residues beyond the CDR3 obtained from the reference TRBV2 and TRBJ2-2 genes, is EPEVTQTPSHQVTQMGQEVILRCVPISNHLYFYWYRQILGQKVEFLVSFYNNEISEKSEIFDDQFSVERPDGSNFTLKIRSTKLEDSAMYFCASSDQGWELFFGEGSRLTVL.